This record covers a single T cell receptor (beta chain). Its antigen remains unidentified. Germline V lookup: CDR1 SQVTM, CDR2 ANQGSEA. With 6 bases clipped from V and 3 bases from J, the junction kept 4 bases outside the gene matches. The CDR3 spans 12 residues. Vbeta (60) and Jbeta (13) primers were used in the PCR. Clones were read by immunoSEQ multiplex PCR, and TCRdb kept only the in-frame ones, dropping some. The sample has hundreds of thousands of clones; approximately 84% are singletons. The sample comes from a study of cytomegalovirus exposure and HLA in healthy donors. Study outcomes and limitations: TCR association rates varied by HLA locus in a later analysis, with DRB1 highest and HLA-C lowest. Accurate HLA-A and HLA-B prediction from TCR beta sequences was reported for most subjects. The authors listed roughly 150 TCR beta chains as cytomegalovirus-associated. Among the most significant clusters, several appeared linked to common viral pathogens in a later analysis.

The rearrangement links TRBV29-1 to TRBJ2-7; 8 bases agree with TRBD1. The TCR comes from a woman in her thirties or forties in good health and CMV-seronegative. Sequencing was performed on PBMCs. CDR3 sequence reads: CSVLTGGYEQYF. The CDR3 DNA follows: TGCAGCGTGCTTACAGGGGGCTACGAGCAGTACTTC.